These 15 T cell receptor beta chains came from one sample sequenced in a study of blood T cell repertoires in COVID-19. TCRdb's copy holds only in-frame clones and misses some; the assay was immunoSEQ multiplex PCR. The table records about 100,000 clones, just under 95% of them present only once. The material sequenced was peripheral blood. These receptor sequences come from a man between 70 and 80 years old with acute or convalescent COVID-19.

The chain uses TRBV11-3 and TRBJ1-2; possibly TRBD1 for D (5 bases). From germline, CDR1 is SGHNT and CDR2 YENEEA. V shed 3 bases and J shed 4 bases, with 9 bases lying between them. This CDR3 contains 13 residues. CDR3 region: CASSFQGTYGYTF. The CDR3 DNA reads as TGTGCCAGCAGCTTTCAGGGAACCTATGGCTACACCTTC.

The chain joins TRBV2 to TRBJ2-7; TRBD1 is a possible D gene (7 bases). Trimming pared 5 bases from V and 5 bases from J, leaving 25 bases between. Germline V lookup: CDR1 SNHLY, CDR2 FYNNEI. The CDR3 is 17 amino acids. In DNA form, the CDR3 reads TGTGCCAGCAGTACCCGGAGAGGAGGGGGCATTACCGACGAGCAGTACTTC. Its translation is CASSTRRGGGITDEQYF.

This clone was picked up one time. The chain links TRBV19 to TRBJ1-5, with D possibly being TRBD1 (6 bases). The CDR3 consists of 14 residues. Trimming took 2 bases from V and 7 from J, leaving 12 bases between them. Germline lookup yields CDR1 LNHDA and CDR2 SQIVND (reference sequence). CDR3 residues: CASSITGGGQPQHF. The CDR3 DNA reads as TGTGCCAGTAGTATAACTGGGGGCGGCCAGCCCCAGCATTTT.

The chain links TRBV12-3 or TRBV12-4 to TRBJ1-4; D unresolved. Trimming removed 6 bases from V and 8 bases from J, with 13 bases in between. The CDR3 is made up of 13 amino acids. DNA for the CDR3: TGTGCCAGCAGGTTAACATTCGGGGAAAAACTGTTTTTT. Residues: CASRLTFGEKLFF.

The J gene is TRBJ1-2, the V gene TRBV28; D not resolved. With 5 bases removed from V and 2 bases from J, the gap between germline ends came to 3 bases. The CDR3 extends over 11 amino acids. CDR1 is MDHEN and CDR2 is SYDVKM in the germline V gene. CDR3 protein: CASSVNYGYTF. CDR3 nucleotide sequence: TGTGCCAGCAGTGTAAACTATGGCTACACCTTC.

CDR3 protein: CATEANTEAFF. The CDR3 DNA reads TGTGCCACTGAAGCGAACACTGAAGCTTTCTTT. The rearrangement joins TRBV2 to TRBJ1-1; D is unresolved. Germline values: CDR1 SNHLY, CDR2 FYNNEI. This CDR3 has 11 amino acids. V lost 10 bases and J lost 1, with 7 bases in between.

The chain carries TRBV7-2 and TRBJ2-3; 11 bases fit TRBD2. Germline V CDR1 and CDR2: SGHTA, FQGNSA. The CDR3 has 18 residues. V was pared by 0 bases and J by 3 bases, with 8 bases of the junction left unmatched. The CDR3 region is CASSLARLAGSITDTQYF. CDR3 sequence (DNA): TGTGCCAGCAGCTTAGCCCGACTAGCGGGATCGATTACAGATACGCAGTATTTT.

The chain links TRBV28 to TRBJ1-5, with D tentatively TRBD1 (5 bases). Germline V CDR1 and CDR2: MDHEN, SYDVKM. Trimming took 6 bases from V and 3 from J, leaving 18 bases between them. This CDR3 has 16 residues. The CDR3 protein is CASSPASAGLNQPQHF. The CDR3 coding sequence is TGTGCCAGCAGCCCGGCCTCGGCGGGGCTCAATCAGCCCCAGCATTTT.

The chain is built from TRBV19 and TRBJ2-3, with D hard to call. The CDR3 contains 15 residues. CDR1 and CDR2 (germline): LNHDA, SQIVND (reference sequence). The V and J ends lost 3 bases and 3 bases respectively, with 13 bases between them. Written as DNA, the CDR3 is TGTGCCAGTAGTATTTTCGGCGAGACTACAGATACGCAGTATTTT. Translated: CASSIFGETTDTQYF.

This chain uses TRBV27 with TRBJ2-7; the D gene is possibly TRBD1 (5 bases). Germline V gene data show CDR1 as MNHEY and CDR2 as SMNVEV (reference sequence). The length of the CDR3 is 16 residues. Trimming pared 2 bases from V and 2 bases from J, leaving 16 bases between. As DNA, the CDR3 is TGTGCCAGCAGTTTAGAACGGCAGGGAATGCCCTACGAGCAGTACTTC. It is translated as CASSLERQGMPYEQYF.

V is TRBV27 and J is TRBJ2-5; D remains unclear. Between the trimmed V and J ends, which lost 4 bases and 4 bases, there was a span of 4 bases. The CDR3 has 11 residues. From germline, CDR1 is MNHEY and CDR2 SMNVEV (reference sequence). The CDR3 bases are TGTGCCAGCAGTTCGGGAGAGACCCAGTACTTC. Its translation: CASSSGETQYF.

The chain is built from TRBV5-1 and TRBJ2-5, with TRBD2 as a possible D gene (5 bases). Germline V gene sequence: CDR1 SGHRS, CDR2 YFSETQ. This CDR3 has 14 residues. Trimming removed 5 bases at V and 5 bases at J, with 16 bases between. CDR3 coding DNA: TGCGCCAGCAGTGTGGTGGGATCGGGGGAGACCCAGTACTTC. Protein product: CASSVVGSGETQYF.

The chain recombines TRBV3-1 (or the pseudogene TRBV3-2) with TRBJ1-1; TRBD1 is a possible D gene (6 bases). Germline V gene data show CDR1 as LGHDT and CDR2 as YNNKEL (reference sequence). The CDR3 length is 14 residues. Between the trimmed V and J ends, which lost 4 bases and 1 base, there was a span of 10 bases. DNA for the CDR3: TGTGCCAGCAGCCTGGGACACCCGAACACTGAAGCTTTCTTT. It codes for CASSLGHPNTEAFF.

The V call is TRBV2, the J call TRBJ1-4; 7 nucleotides match TRBD1. Germline V lookup: CDR1 SNHLY, CDR2 FYNNEI. This CDR3 comprises 14 residues. V trimming: 8 bases; J trimming: 5 bases; junction bases outside the gene matches: 8. CDR3 sequence: CASSFDRENEKLFF. The DNA for the CDR3 is TGTGCCAGCTCGTTCGACAGGGAGAATGAAAAACTGTTTTTT.

This chain links TRBV4-3 with TRBJ2-1, with a tentative D call TRBD2 (5 bases). The ends were cut back, 6 bases at V and 7 bases at J, with 19 bases in the middle. There are 15 residues in the CDR3. Germline CDR1 is LGHNA and CDR2 is YSLEER. The CDR3 bases are TGCGCCAGCAGGCTCTTAGGGAGTAGTAATAATGAGCAGTTCTTC. Protein product: CASRLLGSSNNEQFF.